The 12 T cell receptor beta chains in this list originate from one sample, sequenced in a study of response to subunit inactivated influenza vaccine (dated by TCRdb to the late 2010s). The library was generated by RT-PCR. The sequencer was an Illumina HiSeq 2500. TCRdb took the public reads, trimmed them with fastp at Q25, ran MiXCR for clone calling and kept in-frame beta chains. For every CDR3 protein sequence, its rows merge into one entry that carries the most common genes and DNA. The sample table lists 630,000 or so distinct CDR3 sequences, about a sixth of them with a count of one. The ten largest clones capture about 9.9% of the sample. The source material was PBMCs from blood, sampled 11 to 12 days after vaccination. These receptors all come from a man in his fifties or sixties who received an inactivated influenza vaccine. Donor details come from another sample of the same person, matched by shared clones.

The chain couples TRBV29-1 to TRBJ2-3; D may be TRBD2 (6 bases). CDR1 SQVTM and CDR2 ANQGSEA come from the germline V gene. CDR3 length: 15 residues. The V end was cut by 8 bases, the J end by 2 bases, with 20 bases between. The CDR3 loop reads CSSKKGLRSTDTQYF. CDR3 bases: TGCAGCTCAAAAAAGGGACTCAGATCCACAGATACGCAGTATTTT.

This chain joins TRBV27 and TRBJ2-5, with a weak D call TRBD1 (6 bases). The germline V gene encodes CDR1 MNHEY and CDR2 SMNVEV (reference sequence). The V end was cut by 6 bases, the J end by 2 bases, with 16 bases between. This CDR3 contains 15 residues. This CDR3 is CASSLQGILQETQYF. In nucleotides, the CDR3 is TGTGCCAGCAGCCTACAGGGAATCTTGCAAGAGACCCAGTACTTC.

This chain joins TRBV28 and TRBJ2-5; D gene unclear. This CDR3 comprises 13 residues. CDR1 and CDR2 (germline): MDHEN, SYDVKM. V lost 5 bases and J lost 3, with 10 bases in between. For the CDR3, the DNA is TGTGCCAGCAGTCTAGACATGGAAGAGACCCAGTACTTC. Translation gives CASSLDMEETQYF. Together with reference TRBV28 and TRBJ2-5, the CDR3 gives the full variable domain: DVKVTQSSRYLVKRTGEKVFLECVQDMDHENMFWYRQDPGLGLRLIYFSYDVKMKEKGDIPEGYSVSREKKERFSLILESASTNQTSMYLCASSLDMEETQYFGPGTRLLVL.

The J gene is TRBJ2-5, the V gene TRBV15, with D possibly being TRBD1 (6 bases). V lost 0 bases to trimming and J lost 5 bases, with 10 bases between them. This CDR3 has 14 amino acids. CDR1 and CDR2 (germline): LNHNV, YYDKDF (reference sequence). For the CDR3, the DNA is TGTGCCACCAGCAGAGATCACAGGGACGAGACCCAGTACTTC. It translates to CATSRDHRDETQYF.

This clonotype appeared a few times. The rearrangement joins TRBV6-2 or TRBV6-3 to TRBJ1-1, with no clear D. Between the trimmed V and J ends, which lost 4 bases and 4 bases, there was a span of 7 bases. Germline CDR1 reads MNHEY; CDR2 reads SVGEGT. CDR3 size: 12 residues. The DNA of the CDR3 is TGTGCCAGCAGTTCCGCTGGCACTGAAGCTTTCTTT. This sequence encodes CASSSAGTEAFF.

In DNA form, the CDR3 reads TGTGCCAGCAGTTATTACACCTCCTCCTACGAGCAGTACTTC. The encoded protein is CASSYYTSSYEQYF. This rearrangement joins TRBV6-2 or TRBV6-3 to TRBJ2-7; D call uncertain. This CDR3 has 14 residues. From germline, CDR1 is MNHEY and CDR2 SVGEGT. Trimming cost V 3 bases and J 0 bases, with 9 bases left between them.

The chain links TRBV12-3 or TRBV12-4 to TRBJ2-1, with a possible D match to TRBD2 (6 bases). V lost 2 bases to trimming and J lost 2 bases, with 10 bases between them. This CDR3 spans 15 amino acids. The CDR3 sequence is CASSLSGATYNEQFF. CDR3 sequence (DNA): TGTGCCAGCAGTTTATCGGGAGCCACCTACAATGAGCAGTTCTTC.

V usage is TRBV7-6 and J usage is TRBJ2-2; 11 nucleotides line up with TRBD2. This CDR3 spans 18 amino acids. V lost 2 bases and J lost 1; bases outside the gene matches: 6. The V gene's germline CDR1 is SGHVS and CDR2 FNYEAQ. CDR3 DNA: TGTGCCAGCAGCTTAACCGGGACTAGCGGAGAGAACACCGGGGAGCTGTTTTTT. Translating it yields CASSLTGTSGENTGELFF.

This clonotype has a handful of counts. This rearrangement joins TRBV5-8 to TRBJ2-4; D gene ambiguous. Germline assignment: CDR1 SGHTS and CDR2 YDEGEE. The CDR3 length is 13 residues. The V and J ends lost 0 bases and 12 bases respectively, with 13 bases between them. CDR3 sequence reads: CASSLGLTGNQYF. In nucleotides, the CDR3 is TGTGCCAGCAGCTTGGGACTTACGGGTAATCAGTACTTC.

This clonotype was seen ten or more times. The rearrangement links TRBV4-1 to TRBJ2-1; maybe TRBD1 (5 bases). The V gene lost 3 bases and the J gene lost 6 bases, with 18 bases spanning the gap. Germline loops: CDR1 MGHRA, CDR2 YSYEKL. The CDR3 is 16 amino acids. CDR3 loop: CASSQETGVKVNEQFF. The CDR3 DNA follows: TGCGCCAGCAGCCAGGAAACAGGAGTAAAGGTCAATGAGCAGTTCTTC.

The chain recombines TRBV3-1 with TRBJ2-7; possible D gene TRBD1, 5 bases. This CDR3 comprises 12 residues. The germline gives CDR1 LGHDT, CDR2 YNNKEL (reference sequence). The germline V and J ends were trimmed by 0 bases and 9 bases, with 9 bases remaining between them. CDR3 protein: CASSQDPGMQYF. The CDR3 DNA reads TGTGCCAGCAGCCAAGACCCAGGGATGCAGTACTTC.

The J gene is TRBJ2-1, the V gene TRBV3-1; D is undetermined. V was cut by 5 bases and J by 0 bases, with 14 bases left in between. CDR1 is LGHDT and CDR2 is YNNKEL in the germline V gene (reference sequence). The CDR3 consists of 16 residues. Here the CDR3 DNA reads TGTGCCAGCAGCAAAGCTCTCCAGAGCTCCTACAATGAGCAGTTCTTC. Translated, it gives CASSKALQSSYNEQFF.